Here is one T cell receptor beta chain with its context. This record belongs to a study of blood T cell repertoires in COVID-19. Looking at the study overall: From T cells, B-cell-depleted T cells, or PBMCs came the material, which was cDNA or gDNA.

Some clones are missing from TCRdb's copy, which holds only in-frame ones; the method was immunoSEQ multiplex PCR. The repertoire has 310,000 or so clones, 87% of them found once; the top ten carry approximately 9%. Across under 25 US areas, participants ranged in age from about 18 to 100 years. V was trimmed by 0 bases and J by 5 bases, leaving 11 bases between them. This CDR3 has 14 amino acids. Germline CDR1 SGHRS, CDR2 YFSETQ. The rearrangement links TRBV5-1 to TRBJ2-5; the D is unclear. The sample consisted of PBMCs or T cells enriched from blood (not recorded which). The TCR comes from a woman aged 18-35 years who had recovered from COVID-19. Here the CDR3 reads CASSLGTSLETQYF. The DNA for the CDR3 is TGCGCCAGCAGCTTGGGAACAAGTCTTGAGACCCAGTACTTC.